These 20 T cell receptor beta chains came from one sample sequenced in a study of early T cells in non-severe SARS-CoV-2 infection. TCRdb called the 5' RACE reads again in MiXCR, with one record for every CDR3 protein. The sample has about 130,000 distinct CDR3 sequences, more than 13% seen once. The source material was whole blood. These receptors all come from an adult who was a healthcare worker with PCR-confirmed SARS-CoV-2 infection or an uninfected control (not recorded which).

This clonotype occurred a few times. The chain links TRBV7-6 to TRBJ2-5, with D possibly TRBD1 on 7 matching bases. V was shortened by 4 bases and J by 0 bases, with 15 bases between the two germline ends. Per the germline V gene, CDR1 is SGHVS and CDR2 is FNYEAQ. The CDR3 runs to 16 residues. CDR3 amino acids: CASSSGQEGYQETQYF. CDR3 bases: TGTGCCAGCAGCTCCGGACAGGAGGGCTACCAAGAGACCCAGTACTTC.

This rearrangement joins TRBV5-1 to TRBJ2-1; 7 nucleotides agree with TRBD2. CDR1 is SGHRS and CDR2 is YFSETQ in the germline V gene. V lost 5 bases, J lost 0 bases, and 5 bases stayed unmatched. The CDR3 contains 15 residues. The DNA of the CDR3 is TGCGCCAGCAGATCCTTAGCGGGCTCCTACAATGAGCAGTTCTTC. Protein product: CASRSLAGSYNEQFF.

There are a few counts of this clonotype. The chain links TRBV12-3 or TRBV12-4 to TRBJ1-1, with no clear D. The CDR3 extends over 14 amino acids. V gave up 3 bases and J gave up 1 base, with 9 bases separating them. CDR3 sequence: CASSFLEGNTEAFF. The CDR3 DNA reads as TGTGCCAGCAGTTTTTTAGAGGGGAACACTGAAGCTTTCTTT.

The J gene is TRBJ2-3, the V gene TRBV3-1; a weak D match, TRBD2 (5 bases). CDR1 and CDR2 (germline): LGHDT, YNNKEL (reference sequence). This CDR3 comprises 17 residues. Trimming pared 3 bases from V and 3 bases from J, leaving 19 bases between. The CDR3 DNA is TGTGCCAGCAGCCATCGACGATCGAAGTGGAGGACAGATACGCAGTATTTT. This gives the protein CASSHRRSKWRTDTQYF.

This clonotype was counted at least ten times. This sequence joins TRBV18 and TRBJ1-2, with 7 positions matching TRBD1. Germline values: CDR1 KGHSH, CDR2 LQKENI. The CDR3 runs 15 residues. V trimming: 3 bases; J trimming: 4 bases; junction bases outside the gene matches: 8. The CDR3 is CASSPSGQESYGYTF. The CDR3 coding sequence is TGTGCCAGCTCACCTTCCGGACAGGAGAGCTATGGCTACACCTTC.

In its sample, this clonotype was seen a few times. The chain links TRBV5-1 to TRBJ2-1; 7 nucleotides line up with TRBD1. Germline assignment: CDR1 SGHRS and CDR2 YFSETQ. CDR3 length equals 13 residues. V trimming: 6 bases; J trimming: 6 bases; junction bases outside the gene matches: 6. This chain's CDR3 is CASMGTVPNEQFF. As DNA, the CDR3 is TGCGCCAGCATGGGGACAGTTCCCAATGAGCAGTTCTTC.

This chain uses TRBV6-6 with TRBJ2-7; D possibly corresponds to TRBD1 (5 bases). Trimming stripped 2 bases from V and 12 bases from J, with 14 bases between. The V gene's germline CDR1 is MNHNY and CDR2 SVGAGI (reference sequence). The CDR3 has 12 residues. DNA of the CDR3: TGTGCCAGCAGTTACGGAAGACAGACGTGGTACTTC. Amino acid sequence: CASSYGRQTWYF.

This clonotype has a count of ten or more. The rearrangement uses TRBV6-6 and TRBJ2-7, with D tentatively TRBD2 (6 bases). The V gene's germline CDR1 is MNHNY and CDR2 SVGAGI (reference sequence). The germline V and J ends were trimmed by 6 bases and 0 bases, with 12 bases remaining between them. CDR3 length equals 14 residues. The CDR3 nucleotides are TGTGCCAGCAGGAGTAGCGGCAACTCCTACGAGCAGTACTTC. This gives the protein CASRSSGNSYEQYF.

V and J are TRBV7-9 and TRBJ1-6, with D perhaps matching TRBD1 (6 bases). V was clipped by 2 bases and J by 6 bases, with 11 bases between them. The CDR3 covers 15 residues. Germline CDR1 SEHNR, CDR2 FQNEAQ (reference sequence). The CDR3 nucleotides read TGTGCCAGCAGCTTACGAACAGGGTTTAATTCACCCCTCCACTTT. Encoded protein: CASSLRTGFNSPLHF. Supplemented by reference TRBV7-9 and TRBJ1-6, the full variable domain reads DTGVSQNPRHKITKRGQNVTFRCDPISEHNRLYWYRQTLGQGPEFLTYFQNEAQLEKSRLLSDRFSAERPKGSFSTLEIQRTEQGDSAMYLCASSLRTGFNSPLHFGNGTRLTVT.

This chain links TRBV12-5 with TRBJ2-7; D is unresolved. V lost 7 bases, J lost 3 bases, and 7 bases lay in between. The CDR3 consists of 11 residues. Germline V gene lookup returns CDR1 LGHNT and CDR2 FRNRAP. The CDR3 DNA reads TGTGCTAGTGCGACCCGCTACGAGCAGTACTTC. Amino acid sequence: CASATRYEQYF.

This clonotype showed up just a few times. V usage is TRBV5-1 and J usage is TRBJ2-5; D unresolved. Germline CDR1 is SGHRS and CDR2 is YFSETQ. V was pared by 0 bases and J by 7 bases, with 13 bases between. The CDR3 extends over 14 amino acids. Written as DNA, the CDR3 is TGCGCCAGCAGCTTGGCCCCCCCCGGTGGGACCCAGTACTTC. This translates into CASSLAPPGGTQYF. The variable domain in full, with the rest retrieved from reference TRBV5-1 and TRBJ2-5, is KAGVTQTPRYLIKTRGQQVTLSCSPISGHRSVSWYQQTPGQGLQFLFEYFSETQRNKGNFPGRFSGRQFSNSRSEMNVSTLELGDSALYLCASSLAPPGGTQYFGPGTRLLVL.

The sample holds many counts of this clonotype. This CDR3 reads CASSEANSNQPQHF. The DNA of the CDR3 is TGTGCCAGCAGCGAAGCGAACAGCAATCAGCCCCAGCATTTT. The chain employs TRBV7-6 and TRBJ1-5; D remains ambiguous. Between the trimmed V and J ends, which lost 5 bases and 1 base, there was a span of 9 bases. The CDR3 is 14 residues long. Germline V lookup: CDR1 SGHVS, CDR2 FNYEAQ.

This clonotype occurred a few times. The gene calls are TRBV30 and TRBJ2-7; 11 bases agree with TRBD1. Germline V gene sequence: CDR1 GTSNPN, CDR2 SVGIG (reference sequence). This CDR3 has 15 residues. Unmatched junction bases numbered 9, after V lost 4 bases and J lost 4 bases. CDR3 residues: CAWTARTGGRYEQYF. The CDR3, as DNA: TGTGCCTGGACTGCTCGGACAGGGGGCAGGTACGAGCAGTACTTC.

This chain uses TRBV12-3 or TRBV12-4 with TRBJ1-4; perhaps TRBD1 as D (5 bases). The CDR3 contains 14 residues. The V end lost 7 bases, the J end lost 7 bases, and 16 bases lay between the germline ends. The CDR3 nucleotides are TGTGCCAGCAACCTCTGGGGGGGAGGTGAAAAACTGTTTTTT. Its protein is CASNLWGGGEKLFF.

This clonotype was counted a few times. DNA of the CDR3: TGTGCCAGCAGGAAGTCCGGGACGGCGAACACCGGGGAGCTGTTTTTT. It translates to CASRKSGTANTGELFF. The chain employs TRBV2 and TRBJ2-2, with D perhaps TRBD1 or TRBD2 (5 bases each). There are 16 residues in the CDR3. Looked up from germline, CDR1 is SNHLY and CDR2 is FYNNEI. Trimming cost V 6 bases and J 0 bases, with 14 bases left between them.

This rearrangement joins TRBV29-1 to TRBJ1-1; a weak D match, TRBD1 (5 bases). Germline V gene sequence: CDR1 SQVTM, CDR2 ANQGSEA. The V end lost 3 bases, the J end lost 5 bases, and 10 bases lay between the germline ends. CDR3 length: 12 amino acids. The DNA of the CDR3 is TGCAGCGTTGAGAGGGGAGGGACTGAAGCTTTCTTT. Amino acids: CSVERGGTEAFF. The whole variable domain, filled in from reference TRBV29-1 and TRBJ1-1, reads SAVISQKPSRDICQRGTSLTIQCQVDSQVTMMFWYRQQPGQSLTLIATANQGSEATYESGFVIDKFPISRPNLTFSTLTVSNMSPEDSSIYLCSVERGGTEAFFGQGTRLTVV.

The chain combines TRBV6-2 or TRBV6-3 with TRBJ1-6; D possibly corresponds to TRBD1 (5 bases). This CDR3 region has 14 residues. Germline V gene data show CDR1 as MNHEY and CDR2 as SVGEGT. V was pared by 6 bases and J by 7 bases, with 13 bases between. CDR3 nucleotides: TGTGCCAGCAGCCGCGGGGGTGAAAATTCACCCCTCCACTTT. Translating gives CASSRGGENSPLHF.

This clonotype was seen a few times. The genes are TRBV6-6 and TRBJ1-6; 10 nucleotides align to TRBD1. Germline V lookup: CDR1 MNHNY, CDR2 SVGAGI (reference sequence). The CDR3 contains 15 residues. V lost 3 bases and J lost 12; bases outside the gene matches: 8. The CDR3, as DNA: TGTGCCAGCAGTTATCGCGGACAGGGGGATGGACCCCTCCACTTT. Translation gives CASSYRGQGDGPLHF.

This sequence joins TRBV4-1 and TRBJ1-3, with TRBD1 matching over 7 bases. After removal of 1 base from V and 0 bases from J, the junction contained 12 bases not matched to a gene. The germline CDR1 and CDR2 sequences are MGHRA and YSYEKL. The length of the CDR3 is 19 residues. The CDR3 DNA sequence: TGCGCCAGCAGCCAAGGGGGACAGAGAAGAAAGGGCTCTGGAAACACCATATATTTT. It codes for CASSQGGQRRKGSGNTIYF.

The sample holds a few counts of this clonotype. This sequence joins TRBV19 and TRBJ2-2; no clear D gene. The CDR3 contains 14 residues. With 2 bases removed from V and 6 bases from J, the gap between germline ends came to 10 bases. CDR1 and CDR2 from the germline V gene are LNHDA and SQIVND (reference sequence). The CDR3 here is CASSISEGSGELFF. CDR3 coding DNA: TGTGCCAGTAGTATAAGTGAAGGGTCCGGGGAGCTGTTTTTT.